Below, 22 T cell receptor beta chains from the same sample are listed, as sequenced in a study of Ad26.COV2.S vaccination and SARS-CoV-2 variants. As to treatment: 15 to 20 received Ad26.COV2.S at low or high dose, single or two shots; about 5 received placebo; per-sample allocation not given. Vaccine and placebo recipients were sampled on day 63 after the first injection. Repertoires were generated with immunoSEQ multiplex PCR, while TCRdb's copy carries only in-frame clones and drops some. The sample consists of roughly 700,000 clones, roughly 90% of them appearing once. The material was peripheral blood, obtained in a trial of Ad26.COV2.S vaccine versus placebo. The receptors come from a person between 18 and 65 years old who received the Ad26.COV2.S COVID-19 vaccine or a placebo.

This clone was found a few times. This sequence joins TRBV4-1 and TRBJ2-7; tentatively, D is TRBD2 (6 bases). In germline, CDR1 is MGHRA, CDR2 YSYEKL. The CDR3 consists of 14 residues. V lost 1 base to trimming and J lost 6 bases, with 13 bases between them. CDR3 amino acids: CASSQGERGGEQYF. The CDR3 DNA follows: TGCGCCAGCAGCCAAGGTGAGAGGGGAGGCGAGCAGTACTTC.

The V and J genes are TRBV19 and TRBJ1-5; D possibly corresponds to TRBD1 (6 bases). The CDR3 has 13 amino acids. Trimming removed 3 bases at V and 9 bases at J, with 12 bases between. Germline CDR1 LNHDA, CDR2 SQIVND (reference sequence). The CDR3 sequence: CASSMRGNGPQHF. In DNA, the CDR3 is TGTGCCAGTAGTATGAGGGGGAATGGGCCCCAGCATTTT.

J is TRBJ1-1 and V is TRBV27; D is ambiguous. Trimming took off 6 bases at V and 4 bases at J, with 12 bases between the two ends. Germline CDR1 and CDR2: MNHEY and SMNVEV (reference sequence). CDR3 length: 13 amino acids. The CDR3: CASSSLGFTEAFF. CDR3 sequence (DNA): TGTGCCAGCAGCTCCCTTGGGTTCACTGAAGCTTTCTTT.

The sample holds one count of this clone. Other DNA sequences of this sample code for an identical CDR3. The CDR3 DNA is TGTGCCAGTCGGGACAACTACGAGCAGTACTTC. Protein sequence: CASRDNYEQYF. The chain links TRBV6-5 to TRBJ2-7, with D maybe TRBD1 (6 bases). The CDR3 covers 11 residues. The V end lost 9 bases, the J end lost 3 bases, and 9 bases lay between the germline ends. The germline V gene encodes CDR1 MNHEY and CDR2 SVGAGI.

This chain connects TRBV5-1 to TRBJ1-3; no clear D gene. CDR1 is SGHRS, CDR2 YFSETQ, per germline. V was cut by 0 bases and J by 0 bases, with 10 bases left in between. This CDR3 is built from 16 residues. Here the CDR3 DNA reads TGCGCCAGCAGCTTGGCTGACGGGAACTCTGGAAACACCATATATTTT. This gives the protein CASSLADGNSGNTIYF.

Points on this clone: The same CDR3 arises from other DNA sequences in this sample as well. This sequence joins TRBV6-5 and TRBJ2-5; no definite D call. Germline V lookup: CDR1 MNHEY, CDR2 SVGAGI. The V and J ends lost 0 bases and 2 bases respectively, with 10 bases between them. CDR3 size: 15 residues. In DNA form, the CDR3 reads TGTGCCAGCAGTTACTCAGTCACCCAGCAAGAGACCCAGTACTTC. This gives the protein CASSYSVTQQETQYF.

CDR3 in amino acids: CASSHDRSRDGYTF. Here the CDR3 DNA reads TGTGCCAGCAGCCACGACAGGTCCAGAGATGGCTACACCTTC. The chain joins TRBV3-1 (or the pseudogene TRBV3-2) to TRBJ1-2, with D possibly TRBD1 on 6 matching bases. Germline V lookup: CDR1 LGHDT, CDR2 YNNKEL (reference sequence). V lost 3 bases to trimming and J lost 6 bases, with 14 bases between them. CDR3 length equals 14 residues.

The chain has TRBV6-5 and TRBJ1-5; D might be TRBD1 (5 bases). Germline loops: CDR1 MNHEY, CDR2 SVGAGI. The CDR3 has 15 residues. V dropped 5 bases and J dropped 5 bases, with 16 bases sitting between them. CDR3 nucleotides: TGTGCCAGCAGTCGGGACCCCGACGCTCATCAGCCCCAGCATTTT. Encoded protein: CASSRDPDAHQPQHF.

The V call is TRBV11-2, the J call TRBJ2-5; 9 bases match TRBD1. Germline CDR1 and CDR2: SGHAT and FQNNGV. The ends lost 5 bases at V and 4 bases at J; junction bases unmatched: 8. The length of the CDR3 is 15 residues. The CDR3 loop reads CASSLGTGSGETQYF. CDR3 in DNA: TGTGCCAGCAGCCTGGGGACAGGGAGCGGAGAGACCCAGTACTTC.

The chain is built from TRBV19 and TRBJ2-1; D may be TRBD1 or TRBD2 (5 bases each). V was pared by 3 bases and J by 9 bases, with 12 bases between. CDR3 size: 13 residues. In germline, CDR1 is LNHDA, CDR2 SQIVND (reference sequence). The CDR3 bases are TGTGCCAGTAGTATTGGGGGACCGAGTGAGCAGTTCTTC. The encoded protein is CASSIGGPSEQFF.

The CDR3 region is CASSRGGPYEQYF. Here the CDR3 DNA reads TGTGCCAGCAGTCGAGGAGGGCCCTACGAGCAGTACTTC. This sequence joins TRBV27 and TRBJ2-7, with D perhaps matching TRBD2 (6 bases). CDR1 is MNHEY and CDR2 is SMNVEV in the germline V gene (reference sequence). The CDR3 consists of 13 residues. Trimming pared 5 bases from V and 2 bases from J, leaving 10 bases between.

This rearrangement joins TRBV2 to TRBJ2-3; 14 nucleotides agree with TRBD2. This CDR3 spans 13 amino acids. The trim removed 10 bases at V and 6 bases at J, leaving 3 bases unmatched. Germline values: CDR1 SNHLY, CDR2 FYNNEI. The CDR3 DNA reads as TGTGCCACGCGGACTAGCGGGAGGGATACGCAGTATTTT. It yields the protein CATRTSGRDTQYF.

This clone was counted a few times. This sequence joins TRBV30 and TRBJ1-5, with 9 nucleotides matching TRBD1. Germline values: CDR1 GTSNPN, CDR2 SVGIG (reference sequence). V shed 5 bases, J shed 7 bases, and the junction held 9 bases outside the gene matches. The CDR3 sequence is 14 residues long. The CDR3: CAWSGQGSGQPQHF. The CDR3 bases are TGTGCCTGGTCCGGACAGGGGTCCGGGCAGCCCCAGCATTTT.

The V gene is TRBV6-5, the J gene TRBJ2-7; D unresolved. The V gene's germline CDR1 is MNHEY and CDR2 SVGAGI. This CDR3 region has 14 residues. Trimming stripped 3 bases from V and 0 bases from J, with 9 bases between. The CDR3, as DNA: TGTGCCAGCAGTTATACCGGGTACTCCTACGAGCAGTACTTC. Translating it yields CASSYTGYSYEQYF.

CDR3 sequence reads: CAWSRQPNEKLFF. CDR3 coding DNA: TGTGCCTGGAGTCGTCAGCCTAATGAAAAACTGTTTTTT. The J gene is TRBJ1-4, the V gene TRBV30; D gene uncertain. The V end lost 2 bases, the J end lost 3 bases, and 7 bases lay between the germline ends. This CDR3 comprises 13 residues. Per germline, CDR1 GTSNPN and CDR2 SVGIG (reference sequence).

The chain has TRBV18 and TRBJ2-5; D tentatively reads TRBD1 or TRBD2 (5 bases each). The CDR3 length is 12 residues. V was shortened by 6 bases and J by 5 bases, with 10 bases between the two germline ends. Germline loops: CDR1 KGHSH, CDR2 LQKENI. CDR3 in DNA: TGTGCCAGCTCCTCAGAGGGGGAGACCCAGTACTTC. Amino acids: CASSSEGETQYF. Together with reference TRBV18 and TRBJ2-5, the CDR3 gives the full variable domain: NAGVMQNPRHLVRRRGQEARLRCSPMKGHSHVYWYRQLPEEGLKFMVYLQKENIIDESGMPKERFSAEFPKEGPSILRIQQVVRGDSAAYFCASSSEGETQYFGPGTRLLVL.

The rearrangement uses TRBV29-1 and TRBJ1-2; possible D gene TRBD1, 5 bases. Trimming shortened V by 8 bases and J by 3 bases, and 22 bases separated the two germline ends. Germline V lookup: CDR1 SQVTM, CDR2 ANQGSEA. This CDR3 spans 15 amino acids. CDR3 residues: CSSRRGGDTDYGYTF. Here the CDR3 DNA reads TGCAGCTCCCGTCGGGGGGGGGATACCGACTATGGCTACACCTTC. The full variable domain, in which reference TRBV29-1 and TRBJ1-2 provide the parts outside the CDR3, is SAVISQKPSRDICQRGTSLTIQCQVDSQVTMMFWYRQQPGQSLTLIATANQGSEATYESGFVIDKFPISRPNLTFSTLTVSNMSPEDSSIYLCSSRRGGDTDYGYTFGSGTRLTVV.

The chain is built from TRBV18 and TRBJ2-3, with TRBD2 identical over 13 bases. The CDR3 covers 16 residues. The germline V gene encodes CDR1 KGHSH and CDR2 LQKENI. With 4 bases clipped from V and 1 base from J, the junction kept 2 bases outside the gene matches. For the CDR3, the DNA is TGTGCCAGCTCACTGGGGACTAGCGGGGGCACAGATACGCAGTATTTT. It codes for CASSLGTSGGTDTQYF.

The CDR3 region has the DNA TGCAGTGCTAGTGAGGGGGTTGGCTATGGCTACACCTTC. Amino acid sequence: CSASEGVGYGYTF. This rearrangement joins TRBV20-1 to TRBJ1-2; D possibly corresponds to TRBD1 (6 bases). V lost 3 bases and J lost 4, with 12 bases in between. The CDR3 has 13 amino acids. Germline CDR1 DFQATT, CDR2 SNEGSKA (reference sequence).

This sequence joins TRBV6-5 and TRBJ2-3; 8 bases agree with TRBD1. Unmatched junction bases numbered 8, after V lost 5 bases and J lost 4 bases. This CDR3 is 15 amino acids long. Germline V gives CDR1 MNHEY, CDR2 SVGAGI. CDR3 region: CASSPRTGRADTQYF. Written as DNA, the CDR3 is TGTGCCAGCAGTCCGCGGACAGGGCGGGCAGATACGCAGTATTTT.

This clone has more than one count but fewer than ten. The chain is built from TRBV5-6 and TRBJ2-7; 8 bases are a match to TRBD1. CDR1 is SGHDT and CDR2 is YYEEEE in the germline V gene. The V segment lost 3 bases and the J segment 3 bases; nucleotides outside the gene matches: 2. The length of the CDR3 is 13 residues. The CDR3 DNA sequence: TGTGCCAGCAGCTGGGGGACAGGCTACGAGCAGTACTTC. It yields the protein CASSWGTGYEQYF.

The gene calls are TRBV18 and TRBJ2-2; D unclear. With 5 bases removed from V and 0 bases from J, the gap between germline ends came to 4 bases. Germline assignment: CDR1 KGHSH and CDR2 LQKENI. The CDR3 runs to 13 residues. CDR3 loop: CASSGANTGELFF. For the CDR3, the DNA is TGTGCCAGCTCAGGCGCGAACACCGGGGAGCTGTTTTTT. Full variable domain (outside the CDR3, taken from reference TRBV18 and TRBJ2-2): NAGVMQNPRHLVRRRGQEARLRCSPMKGHSHVYWYRQLPEEGLKFMVYLQKENIIDESGMPKERFSAEFPKEGPSILRIQQVVRGDSAAYFCASSGANTGELFFGEGSRLTVL.